A single sample is the source of the 15 T cell receptor beta chains below, sequenced in a study of blood T cell repertoires in COVID-19. The method was immunoSEQ multiplex PCR; TCRdb's version includes in-frame clones alone and lacks a portion of them. Counted here are 200,000 to 250,000 clones, less than 85% occurring once; the ten biggest clones make up roughly 7.6%. Material for sequencing was peripheral blood. The receptors shown here come from an elderly woman with COVID-19, enrolled during active disease.

The chain has TRBV9 and TRBJ2-1, with a tentative D call TRBD2 (5 bases). Deletions cut 7 bases from V and 3 bases from J, with 26 bases between. CDR1 and CDR2 (germline): SGDLS, YYNGEE. This CDR3 has 18 residues. This CDR3 is CASPVPSGMRSSYNEQFF. DNA of the CDR3: TGTGCCAGCCCAGTGCCCTCGGGAATGAGGTCCAGCTACAATGAGCAGTTCTTC.

The chain has TRBV3-1 (or the pseudogene TRBV3-2) and TRBJ2-7; D ambiguous. V was trimmed by 1 base and J by 2 bases, leaving 9 bases between them. The germline gives CDR1 LGHDT, CDR2 YNNKEL (reference sequence). The CDR3 covers 14 residues. This chain's CDR3 is CASSQGQMPYEQYF. The CDR3 bases are TGTGCCAGCAGCCAAGGACAAATGCCCTACGAGCAGTACTTC.

The genes are TRBV24-1 and TRBJ2-3, with D possibly being TRBD1 (5 bases). Germline V gene data show CDR1 as KGHDR and CDR2 as SFDVKD. Trimming removed 3 bases from V and 9 bases from J, with 15 bases in between. The CDR3 sequence is 14 residues long. CDR3 DNA sequence: TGTGCCACCAGTGATCCGCCGCAGGGTGGGACGCAGTATTTT. Translated: CATSDPPQGGTQYF.

The CDR3 nucleotides are TGTGCCAGTAGTATAGCATTCATACGCGGCCCCCATCAGCCCCAGCATTTT. Translation: CASSIAFIRGPHQPQHF. The genes are TRBV19 and TRBJ1-5; D gene ambiguous. The germline CDR1 and CDR2 sequences are LNHDA and SQIVND (reference sequence). With 1 base removed from V and 5 bases from J, the gap between germline ends came to 18 bases. This CDR3 spans 17 amino acids.

CDR3 DNA: TGTGCCAGCAGCTTAATAATCACCGGGGAGCTGTTTTTT. This gives the protein CASSLIITGELFF. The V call is TRBV7-2, the J call TRBJ2-2; D is unclear. The V gene's germline CDR1 is SGHTA and CDR2 FQGNSA. This CDR3 contains 13 residues. The germline V and J ends were trimmed by 2 bases and 4 bases, with 5 bases remaining between them.

The V and J genes are TRBV12-3 or TRBV12-4 and TRBJ2-7; tentative D call: TRBD1 (6 bases). The CDR3 totals 13 residues. Trimming took 1 base from V and 9 from J, leaving 13 bases between them. The CDR3 DNA reads as TGTGCCAGCAGTTTAGGGACAGCCTCGGTGCAGTACTTC. It is translated as CASSLGTASVQYF.

The CDR3 is CASSKDMYSNQPQHF. In DNA, the CDR3 is TGTGCCAGCAGCAAAGACATGTATAGCAATCAGCCCCAGCATTTT. The chain combines TRBV21-1 with TRBJ1-5; the table's D call of TRBD1 was not tested on the DNA. TRBV21-1 is a known pseudogene. This CDR3 has 15 residues.

This chain joins TRBV12-3 or TRBV12-4 and TRBJ1-1, with a weak D call TRBD1 (5 bases). The CDR3 covers 13 residues. With 3 bases removed from V and 4 bases from J, the gap between germline ends came to 9 bases. The DNA of the CDR3 is TGTGCCAGCAGTTTCGCAGGGCCCACTGAAGCTTTCTTT. It specifies CASSFAGPTEAFF.

The chain recombines TRBV18 with TRBJ2-7, with D tentatively TRBD1 (6 bases). Germline CDR1 and CDR2: KGHSH and LQKENI. V shed 5 bases and J shed 3 bases, with 8 bases lying between them. The CDR3 has 12 amino acids. CDR3 in amino acids: CASSRDNYEQYF. The CDR3 region has the DNA TGTGCCAGCTCAAGGGACAACTACGAGCAGTACTTC.

This clone occurred many times. The chain combines TRBV6-6 with TRBJ2-2; 11 positions match TRBD2. J gave up 4 bases and V 5 bases, and 3 bases lay outside the gene matches. Germline values: CDR1 MNHNY, CDR2 SVGAGI (reference sequence). This CDR3 comprises 15 residues. The CDR3 is CASSVAGGITGELFF. Written as DNA, the CDR3 is TGTGCCAGCAGTGTAGCGGGGGGGATCACCGGGGAGCTGTTTTTT.

The genes are TRBV5-6 and TRBJ1-3; D is possibly TRBD1 (6 bases). V dropped 0 bases and J dropped 4 bases, with 20 bases sitting between them. Germline V gene lookup returns CDR1 SGHDT and CDR2 YYEEEE. The CDR3 consists of 18 residues. The CDR3 loop is CASSLGPPLVGGGNTIYF. The DNA of the CDR3 is TGTGCCAGCAGCTTGGGACCCCCCCTTGTTGGGGGCGGAAACACCATATATTTT.

The count of this clone is one. This rearrangement joins TRBV4-2 to TRBJ1-3; 7 positions agree with TRBD1. Germline CDR1 LGHNA, CDR2 YNFKEQ. V gave up 1 base and J gave up 0 bases; unmatched junction bases: 3. The length of the CDR3 is 16 residues. This CDR3 reads CASSQGTGGSGNTIYF. As DNA, the CDR3 is TGTGCCAGCAGCCAAGGGACAGGCGGCTCTGGAAACACCATATATTTT.

The chain links TRBV15 to TRBJ1-5; 7 positions agree with TRBD1. CDR3 length: 15 amino acids. Trimming at V came to 0 bases and at J to 13 bases, leaving 12 bases not matched to a gene. Germline V lookup: CDR1 LNHNV, CDR2 YYDKDF (reference sequence). The DNA for the CDR3 is TGTGCCACCAGCAGAGAGAGGTTACAGGGACAGACTCAGCATTTT. This sequence encodes CATSRERLQGQTQHF.

V and J are TRBV19 and TRBJ1-6, with 7 bases lining up with TRBD1. The CDR3 totals 18 residues. The germline CDR1 and CDR2 sequences are LNHDA and SQIVND (reference sequence). With V trimmed by 3 bases and J by 0 bases, 8 bases remained unmatched. The CDR3 DNA sequence: TGTGCCAGTAGTATTTCAGGGGGTAGGAGCTCCTATAATTCACCCCTCCACTTT. Protein product: CASSISGGRSSYNSPLHF.

The V gene is TRBV5-6, the J gene TRBJ1-2; 7 bases are a match to TRBD1. The trim removed 3 bases at V and 5 bases at J, leaving 10 bases unmatched. The germline V gene has CDR1 SGHDT and CDR2 YYEEEE. The CDR3 runs to 15 residues. CDR3 sequence: CASSSRGQVLYGYTF. The CDR3 nucleotides are TGTGCCAGCAGCTCCCGTGGACAGGTCCTGTATGGCTACACCTTC.